Sequencing of this T cell receptor (beta chain) was carried out in a study of OX40 agonist ivuxolimab in advanced cancers. Germline loops: CDR1 SGDLS, CDR2 YYNGEE. Germline trimming cut 0 bases from V and 3 bases from J; bases unmatched to any gene: 4. CDR3 length: 15 amino acids. The data were produced by immunoSEQ multiplex PCR, yet TCRdb's version contains in-frame clones alone and is incomplete. The data show roughly 68,000 clones, roughly 87% seen once. Samples were taken at baseline and on day 1 of cycles 4 and 7. The specimen comprised CD4+ or CD8+ T cells sorted from blood, sampled in a trial of the OX40 agonist ivuxolimab. The chain carries TRBV9 and TRBJ2-7; 9 bases line up with TRBD2. The clonotype originates from an adult with an advanced solid tumor such as melanoma, head and neck, liver or kidney cancer. The CDR3 protein is CASSVASSGSYEQYF. The CDR3 DNA sequence: TGTGCCAGCAGCGTAGCCAGTAGCGGGAGCTACGAGCAGTACTTC.